The 5 T cell receptor beta chains presented below share a single source sample, sequenced in a study of blood T cell repertoires in COVID-19 (TCRdb year 2020). The library was obtained by the immunoSEQ multiplex PCR assay. TCRdb obtained this table from immuneACCESS and retained in-frame rearrangements with V and J assigned. These tables miss some clones; where compared with another copy, unresolved V genes account for less than half of the shortfall, and the remainder is unexplained. The sample table lists 75,000 to 95,000 clones, approximately 79% of them with a count of one. The leading ten clones occupy about 5% of the sample. Material: peripheral blood. The receptors come from an elderly woman with active or convalescent COVID-19.

This sequence joins TRBV7-8 and TRBJ1-4; 8 bases are a match to TRBD1. In germline, CDR1 is SGHVS, CDR2 FQNEAQ. V was clipped by 5 bases and J by 8 bases; unmatched bases: 25. The CDR3 runs 20 residues. For the CDR3, the DNA is TGTGCCAGCAGCCCCCACAGGGGGGCGGTTAATAGGATCGGGGACGAAAAACTGTTTTTT. This translates into CASSPHRGAVNRIGDEKLFF.

V usage is TRBV5-4 and J usage is TRBJ2-2; tentative D call: TRBD1 (6 bases). Germline V CDR1 and CDR2: SGHNT, YYREEE (reference sequence). The CDR3 totals 13 residues. Trimming removed 5 bases from V and 8 bases from J, with 13 bases in between. CDR3 in DNA: TGTGCCAGCAGACCGAGACAGGTTGGGGAGCTGTTTTTT. This gives the protein CASRPRQVGELFF.

CDR3 amino acids: CASSFFLGGQPQHF. The CDR3 nucleotides read TGTGCCAGCAGTTTTTTTCTAGGGGGCCAGCCCCAGCATTTT. This chain uses TRBV28 with TRBJ1-5; 7 bases are a match to TRBD1. Germline V lookup: CDR1 MDHEN, CDR2 SYDVKM. Trimming at V came to 3 bases and at J to 7 bases, leaving 6 bases not matched to a gene. This CDR3 region has 14 residues.

This clone was seen only a few times. The chain employs TRBV7-9 and TRBJ1-5; D possibly corresponds to TRBD1 (5 bases). There are 15 residues in the CDR3. Germline V CDR1 and CDR2: SEHNR, FQNEAQ (reference sequence). The V and J ends lost 5 bases and 1 base respectively, with 12 bases between them. The CDR3 protein is CASSTTTVSNQPQHF. DNA of the CDR3: TGTGCCAGCAGCACTACGACAGTGAGCAATCAGCCCCAGCATTTT.

This clone appeared a few times. V usage is TRBV27 and J usage is TRBJ1-5; possible D gene TRBD1, 6 bases. The CDR3 runs to 17 residues. The germline V gene encodes CDR1 MNHEY and CDR2 SMNVEV (reference sequence). The ends were cut back, 5 bases at V and 0 bases at J, with 17 bases in the middle. The CDR3 region has the DNA TGTGCCAGCAGTATGTGGGCAGGGGCAAATAGCAATCAGCCCCAGCATTTT. Its protein is CASSMWAGANSNQPQHF.